One T cell receptor beta chain is described in this entry. Germline values: CDR1 SNHLY, CDR2 FYNNEI. CDR3 length: 15 amino acids. Deletions cut 8 bases from V and 1 base from J, with 17 bases between. Profiling relied on immunoSEQ multiplex PCR, and the TCRdb table lists in-frame clones only, not all of them. The sample carries over 250,000 clones, under 95% recorded once. This sample was taken from a study of blood T cell repertoires in COVID-19. Overall study: Acute-phase and convalescent COVID-19 samples originated in the United States, Italy and Spain.

Researchers sorted participants into cohorts using their self-reported clinical history. The study counted Cohort 3 donors as recovered given two negative PCRs, clearance, or symptom resolution. The sequence derives from a man aged 55 to 70 who had recovered from COVID-19. The V gene is TRBV2, the J gene TRBJ1-1, with D possibly matching TRBD1 (6 bases). The sequenced sample was PBMCs or T cells enriched from blood (not recorded which). Written as DNA, the CDR3 is TGTGCCAGCGACTGGGCAGGGGATACGAACACTGAAGCTTTCTTT. It yields the protein CASDWAGDTNTEAFF.